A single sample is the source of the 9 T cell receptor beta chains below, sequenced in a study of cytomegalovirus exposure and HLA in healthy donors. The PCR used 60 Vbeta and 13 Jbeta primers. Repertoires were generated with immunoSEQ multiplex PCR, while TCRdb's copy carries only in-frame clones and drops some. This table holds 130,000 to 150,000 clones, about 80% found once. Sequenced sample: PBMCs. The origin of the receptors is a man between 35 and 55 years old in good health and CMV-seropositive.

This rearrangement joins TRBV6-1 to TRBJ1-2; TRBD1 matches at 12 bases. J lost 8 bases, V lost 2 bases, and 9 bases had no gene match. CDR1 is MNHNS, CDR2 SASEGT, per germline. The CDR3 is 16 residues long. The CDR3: CASSEMVGTGGSGYTF. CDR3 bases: TGTGCCAGCAGTGAAATGGTCGGGACAGGGGGCAGCGGCTACACCTTC.

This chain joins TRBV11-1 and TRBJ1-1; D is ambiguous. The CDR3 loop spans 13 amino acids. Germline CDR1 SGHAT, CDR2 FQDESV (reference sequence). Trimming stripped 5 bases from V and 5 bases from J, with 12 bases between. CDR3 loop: CASSNGGGTEAFF. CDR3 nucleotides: TGTGCCAGCAGCAATGGAGGAGGTACTGAAGCTTTCTTT.

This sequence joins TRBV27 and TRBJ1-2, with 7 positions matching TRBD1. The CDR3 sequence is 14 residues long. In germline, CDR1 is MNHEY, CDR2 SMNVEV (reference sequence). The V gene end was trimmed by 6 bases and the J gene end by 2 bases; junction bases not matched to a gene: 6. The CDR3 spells CASSSQTGNYGYTF. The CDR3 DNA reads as TGTGCCAGCAGCTCACAGACAGGGAACTATGGCTACACCTTC.

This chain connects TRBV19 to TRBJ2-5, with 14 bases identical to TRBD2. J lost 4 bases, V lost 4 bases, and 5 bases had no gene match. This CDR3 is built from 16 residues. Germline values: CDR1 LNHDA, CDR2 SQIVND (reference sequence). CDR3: CASSTPGLAGVETQYF. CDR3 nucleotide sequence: TGTGCCAGTAGTACACCGGGACTAGCGGGAGTAGAGACCCAGTACTTC. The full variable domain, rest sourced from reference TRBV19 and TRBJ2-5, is DGGITQSPKYLFRKEGQNVTLSCEQNLNHDAMYWYRQDPGQGLRLIYYSQIVNDFQKGDIAEGYSVSREKKESFPLTVTSAQKNPTAFYLCASSTPGLAGVETQYFGPGTRLLVL.

The CDR3 DNA sequence: TGTGCCAGCAGCGGGCGGGAGGAGGAACGGTATGGCTACACCTTC. It specifies CASSGREEERYGYTF. The chain employs TRBV9 and TRBJ1-2; no clear D gene. The CDR3 spans 15 residues. Germline V gives CDR1 SGDLS, CDR2 YYNGEE. V was pared by 3 bases and J by 5 bases, with 17 bases between.

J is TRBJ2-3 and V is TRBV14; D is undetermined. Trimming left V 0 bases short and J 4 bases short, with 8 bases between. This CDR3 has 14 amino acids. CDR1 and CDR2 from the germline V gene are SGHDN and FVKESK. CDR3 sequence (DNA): TGTGCCAGCAGCCAAGATTCCCCCGCAGATACGCAGTATTTT. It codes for CASSQDSPADTQYF.

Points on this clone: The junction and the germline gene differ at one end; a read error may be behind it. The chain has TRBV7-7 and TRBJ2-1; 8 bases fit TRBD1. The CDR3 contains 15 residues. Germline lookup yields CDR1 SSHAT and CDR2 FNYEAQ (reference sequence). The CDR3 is CASSLVQGVDNEQFF. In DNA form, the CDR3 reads TGTGCTAGCAGCCTGGTACAGGGGGTCGACAATGAGCAGTTCTTC.

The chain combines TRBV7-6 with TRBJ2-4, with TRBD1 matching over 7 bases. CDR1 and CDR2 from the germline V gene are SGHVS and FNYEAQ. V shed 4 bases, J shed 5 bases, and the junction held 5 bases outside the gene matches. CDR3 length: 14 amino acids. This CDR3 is CASSSRQGQNIQYF. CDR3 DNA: TGTGCCAGCAGCTCGAGACAGGGTCAAAACATTCAGTACTTC.

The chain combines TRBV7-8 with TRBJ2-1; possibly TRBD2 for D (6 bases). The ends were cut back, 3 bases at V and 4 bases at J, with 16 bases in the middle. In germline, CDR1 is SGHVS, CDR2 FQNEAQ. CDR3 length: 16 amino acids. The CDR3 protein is CASSFFSGIRYNEQFF. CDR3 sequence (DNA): TGTGCCAGCAGCTTTTTTAGCGGAATTAGGTACAATGAGCAGTTCTTC.